This passage covers 14 T cell receptor beta chains from one sample sequenced in a study of glioma-infiltrating T cells after dendritic cell vaccination (dated by TCRdb to about 2016). Library creation used the immunoSEQ multiplex PCR assay. Sourced from immuneACCESS, this table was stored by TCRdb with only in-frame sequences that have V and J called. A share of the clones is absent; for the studies checked, an unresolved V gene accounts for under half, and the remainder has no known explanation. This sample is represented by roughly 87,000 clones; around 83% of them were singletons. Around 6.5% of the sample comes from the top ten. The time point label here, explained by the study, means: after dendritic cell vaccination, including at tumor progression/relapse. Sequenced material: blood, taken after dendritic cell vaccination. The source of these receptors is a human donor with glioblastoma.

The chain links TRBV27 to TRBJ2-7; TRBD1 agrees at 10 bases. V trimming: 4 bases; J trimming: 4 bases; junction bases outside the gene matches: 7. Germline assignment: CDR1 MNHEY and CDR2 SMNVEV (reference sequence). This CDR3 region has 15 residues. In DNA form, the CDR3 reads TGTGCCAGCAGTTGGGACAGGGGCACTGCATACGAGCAGTACTTC. Encoded protein: CASSWDRGTAYEQYF.

The chain has TRBV6-1 and TRBJ2-4, with a possible D match to TRBD1 (6 bases). Trimming shortened V by 6 bases and J by 0 bases, and 12 bases separated the two germline ends. CDR1 is MNHNS and CDR2 is SASEGT in the germline V gene. The CDR3 covers 15 residues. Written as DNA, the CDR3 is TGTGCCAGCAGCCAAGGGGGAGTAGCCAAAAACATTCAGTACTTC. Translation gives CASSQGGVAKNIQYF.

This chain uses TRBV2 with TRBJ1-5, with D uncertain. From germline, CDR1 is SNHLY and CDR2 FYNNEI. The CDR3 runs 14 residues. The germline V and J ends were trimmed by 4 bases and 3 bases, with 10 bases remaining between them. The CDR3 spells CASSVLPFNQPQHF. The DNA of the CDR3 is TGTGCCAGCAGTGTTCTCCCCTTCAATCAGCCCCAGCATTTT.

V is TRBV9 and J is TRBJ1-1; D gene unclear. Looked up from germline, CDR1 is SGDLS and CDR2 is YYNGEE. The V gene lost 4 bases and the J gene lost 0 bases, with 13 bases spanning the gap. The CDR3 sequence is 15 residues long. CDR3 sequence: CASSTRPTVNTEAFF. The CDR3 coding sequence is TGTGCCAGCAGCACCAGACCGACTGTGAACACTGAAGCTTTCTTT.

The V gene is TRBV10-3, the J gene TRBJ2-1, with D uncertain. CDR1 is ENHRY, CDR2 SYGVKD, per germline. The CDR3 is 14 residues long. Trimming left V 2 bases short and J 9 bases short, with 14 bases between. The CDR3 coding sequence is TGTGCCATCAGTGAGCGCCCAGAATCGGGTGAGCAGTTCTTC. Translating gives CAISERPESGEQFF.

The J gene is TRBJ2-7, the V gene TRBV7-2, with TRBD2 matching 11 bases. This CDR3 has 15 amino acids. Germline loops: CDR1 SGHTA, CDR2 FQGNSA. J lost 7 bases, V lost 5 bases, and 10 bases had no gene match. CDR3 amino acids: CASSPIPLAGGEQYF. As DNA, the CDR3 is TGTGCCAGCAGCCCAATTCCTCTAGCGGGGGGTGAGCAGTACTTC.

The gene calls are TRBV2 and TRBJ1-4; TRBD1 matches at 8 bases. The CDR3 totals 14 residues. Trimming at V came to 6 bases and at J to 10 bases, leaving 10 bases not matched to a gene. Germline lookup yields CDR1 SNHLY and CDR2 FYNNEI. The CDR3 DNA follows: TGTGCCAGCAGACCCGGGACAGGCGATGGAAAACTGTTTTTT. It is translated as CASRPGTGDGKLFF.

This clone occurred once. The chain recombines TRBV19 with TRBJ2-7, with D hard to call. CDR1 LNHDA and CDR2 SQIVND come from the germline V gene (reference sequence). The germline V and J ends were trimmed by 3 bases and 6 bases, with 15 bases remaining between them. The CDR3 sequence is 14 residues long. In nucleotides, the CDR3 is TGTGCCAGTAGTATCCGGGTCGAGGCATCCGAGCAGTACTTC. It is translated as CASSIRVEASEQYF.

This clone was counted a single time. The chain couples TRBV15 to TRBJ2-2; 9 positions match TRBD2. In germline, CDR1 is LNHNV, CDR2 YYDKDF (reference sequence). V trimming: 0 bases; J trimming: 7 bases; junction bases outside the gene matches: 9. The CDR3 runs to 17 residues. Written as DNA, the CDR3 is TGTGCCACCAGCAGAGAAGTACAGGCGGGGGGGCTCGGGGAGCTGTTTTTT. It codes for CATSREVQAGGLGELFF.

The chain employs TRBV5-1 and TRBJ2-7, with D uncertain. With 4 bases removed from V and 3 bases from J, the gap between germline ends came to 11 bases. Germline values: CDR1 SGHRS, CDR2 YFSETQ. The length of the CDR3 is 13 residues. CDR3 sequence reads: CASSVDVLYEQYF. For the CDR3, the DNA is TGCGCCAGCAGCGTGGACGTACTCTACGAGCAGTACTTC. The full variable domain, in which reference TRBV5-1 and TRBJ2-7 provide the parts outside the CDR3, is KAGVTQTPRYLIKTRGQQVTLSCSPISGHRSVSWYQQTPGQGLQFLFEYFSETQRNKGNFPGRFSGRQFSNSRSEMNVSTLELGDSALYLCASSVDVLYEQYFGPGTRLTVT.

The rearrangement uses TRBV5-1 and TRBJ2-5; 8 bases match TRBD1. This CDR3 is 13 amino acids long. V was pared by 5 bases and J by 4 bases, with 4 bases of the junction left unmatched. Germline V CDR1 and CDR2: SGHRS, YFSETQ. CDR3 sequence (DNA): TGCGCCAGCAGATTTACAGGGGGAGAGACCCAGTACTTC. Translating it yields CASRFTGGETQYF.

J is TRBJ1-4 and V is TRBV4-3; D is ambiguous. This CDR3 spans 15 amino acids. Between the trimmed V and J ends, which lost 0 bases and 7 bases, there was a span of 12 bases. CDR1 is LGHNA, CDR2 YSLEER, per germline. CDR3 sequence reads: CASSQDPGKGEKLFF. The CDR3 DNA follows: TGCGCCAGCAGCCAAGATCCGGGGAAGGGTGAAAAACTGTTTTTT.

V and J are TRBV30 and TRBJ1-1; D is perhaps TRBD1 (5 bases). The CDR3 covers 14 residues. CDR1 is GTSNPN, CDR2 SVGIG, per germline (reference sequence). V was pared by 0 bases and J by 4 bases, with 12 bases between. This chain's CDR3 is CAWSVRRDGTEAFF. The CDR3 nucleotides read TGTGCCTGGAGTGTACGGAGGGACGGCACTGAAGCTTTCTTT. The complete variable domain, with remaining parts taken from reference TRBV30 and TRBJ1-1, reads SQTIHQWPATLVQPVGSPLSLECTVEGTSNPNLYWYRQAAGRGLQLLFYSVGIGQISSEVPQNLSASRPQDRQFILSSKKLLLSDSGFYLCAWSVRRDGTEAFFGQGTRLTVV.

CDR3 sequence: CASSYLGGGNEKLFF. The CDR3 DNA follows: TGTGCCAGCAGCTACCTTGGGGGGGGCAATGAAAAACTGTTTTTT. The V gene is TRBV7-2, the J gene TRBJ1-4; perhaps TRBD1 as D (6 bases). Trimming took 4 bases from V and 5 from J, leaving 14 bases between them. The CDR3 consists of 15 residues. Germline lookup yields CDR1 SGHTA and CDR2 FQGNSA.